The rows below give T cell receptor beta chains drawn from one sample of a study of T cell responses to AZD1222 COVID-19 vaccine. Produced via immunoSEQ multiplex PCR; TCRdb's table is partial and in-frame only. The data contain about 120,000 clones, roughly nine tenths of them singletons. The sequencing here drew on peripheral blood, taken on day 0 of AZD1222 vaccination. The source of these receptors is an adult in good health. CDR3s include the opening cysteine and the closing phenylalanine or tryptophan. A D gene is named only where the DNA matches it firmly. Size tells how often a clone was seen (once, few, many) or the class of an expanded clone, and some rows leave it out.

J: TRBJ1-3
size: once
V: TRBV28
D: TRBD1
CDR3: CASSLSRTGAISGNTIYF

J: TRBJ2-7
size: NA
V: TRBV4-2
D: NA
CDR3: CASSQVAENTYEQYF

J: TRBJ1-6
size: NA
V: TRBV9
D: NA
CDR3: CASSVGSEGAYNSPLHF

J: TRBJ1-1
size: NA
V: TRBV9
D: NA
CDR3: CASSYLEERYTEAFF

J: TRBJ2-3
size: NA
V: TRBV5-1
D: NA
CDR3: CASSLGGTTDTQYF

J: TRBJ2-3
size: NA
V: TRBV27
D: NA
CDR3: CASSRAGSGTDTQYF

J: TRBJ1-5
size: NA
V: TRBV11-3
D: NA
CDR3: CASSLEGPQHF

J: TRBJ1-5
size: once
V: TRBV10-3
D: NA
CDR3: CAISESEAFGAHF

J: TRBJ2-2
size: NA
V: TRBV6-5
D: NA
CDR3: CASSTGRRGELFF

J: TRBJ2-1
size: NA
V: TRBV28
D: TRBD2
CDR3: CASGLAGGQYNEQFF

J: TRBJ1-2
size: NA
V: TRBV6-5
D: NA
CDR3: CASSYLRGTGGYTF

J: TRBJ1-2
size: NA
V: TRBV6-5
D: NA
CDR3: CASIRTVGYGYTF

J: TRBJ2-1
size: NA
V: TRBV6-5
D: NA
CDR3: CASSRRERSEQFF

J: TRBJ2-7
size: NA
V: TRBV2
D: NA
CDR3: CASKREGYEQYF

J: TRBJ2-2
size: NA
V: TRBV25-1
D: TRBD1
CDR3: CASSEGTGDTGELFF

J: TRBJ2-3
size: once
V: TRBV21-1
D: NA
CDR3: CASSKTTGGSSTDTQYF

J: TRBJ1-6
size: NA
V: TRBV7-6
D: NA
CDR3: CASSLEVRAVSPLHF